This paragraph covers one T cell receptor (beta chain) sequence. The data stem from a study of blood T cell repertoires in COVID-19. TCRdb's copy holds only in-frame clones and misses some; the assay was immunoSEQ multiplex PCR. Among roughly 400,000 clones listed, approximately 91% were seen once. The sample comprised PBMCs or T cells enriched from blood (not recorded which). This TCR came from a woman between 40 and 55 years old with acute COVID-19.

CDR3 sequence reads: CASSPAGTSGNEQFF. In nucleotides, the CDR3 is TGTGCCAGCAGCCCAGCCGGGACTAGCGGCAATGAGCAGTTCTTC. The chain has TRBV9 and TRBJ2-1, with 11 bases fitting TRBD2. Germline V CDR1 and CDR2: SGDLS, YYNGEE. This CDR3 is 15 amino acids long. V shed 4 bases and J 6 bases; nucleotides not matched to a gene: 6. Looking up the rest from reference TRBV9 and TRBJ2-1 gives the full variable domain: DSGVTQTPKHLITATGQRVTLRCSPRSGDLSVYWYQQSLDQGLQFLIQYYNGEERAKGNILERFSAQQFPDLHSELNLSSLELGDSALYFCASSPAGTSGNEQFFGPGTRLTVL.